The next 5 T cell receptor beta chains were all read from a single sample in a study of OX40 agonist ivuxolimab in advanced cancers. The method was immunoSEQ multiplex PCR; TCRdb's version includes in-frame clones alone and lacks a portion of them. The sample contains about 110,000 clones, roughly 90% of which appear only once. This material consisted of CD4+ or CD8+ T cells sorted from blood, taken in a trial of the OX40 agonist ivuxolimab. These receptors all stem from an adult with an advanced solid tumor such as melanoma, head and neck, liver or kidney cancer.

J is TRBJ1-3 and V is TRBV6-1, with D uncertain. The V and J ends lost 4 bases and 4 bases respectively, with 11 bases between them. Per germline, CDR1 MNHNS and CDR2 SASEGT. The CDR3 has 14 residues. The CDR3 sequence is CASSVERSGNTIYF. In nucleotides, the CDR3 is TGTGCCAGCAGTGTTGAAAGGTCCGGAAACACCATATATTTT.

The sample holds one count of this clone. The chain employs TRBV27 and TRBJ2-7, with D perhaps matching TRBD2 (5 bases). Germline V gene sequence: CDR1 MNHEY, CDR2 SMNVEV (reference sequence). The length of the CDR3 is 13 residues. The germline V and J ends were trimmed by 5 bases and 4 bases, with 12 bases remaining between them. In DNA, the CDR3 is TGTGCCAGCAGTCTGCGGGCGAATTACGAGCAGTACTTC. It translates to CASSLRANYEQYF.

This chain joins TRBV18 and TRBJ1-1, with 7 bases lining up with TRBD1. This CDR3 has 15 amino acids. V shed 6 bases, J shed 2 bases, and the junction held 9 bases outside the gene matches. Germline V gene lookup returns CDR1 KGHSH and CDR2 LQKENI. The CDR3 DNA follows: TGTGCCAGCTCGCCGCAGGGGGTCAAAAACACTGAAGCTTTCTTT. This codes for CASSPQGVKNTEAFF.

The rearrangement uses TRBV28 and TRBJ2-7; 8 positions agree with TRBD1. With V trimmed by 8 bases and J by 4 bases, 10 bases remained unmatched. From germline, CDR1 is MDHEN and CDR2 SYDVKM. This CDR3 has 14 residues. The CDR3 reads CASLLRTGQYEQYF. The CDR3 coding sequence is TGTGCCAGCCTATTAAGGACAGGGCAGTACGAGCAGTACTTC. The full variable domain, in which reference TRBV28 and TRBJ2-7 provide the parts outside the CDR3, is DVKVTQSSRYLVKRTGEKVFLECVQDMDHENMFWYRQDPGLGLRLIYFSYDVKMKEKGDIPEGYSVSREKKERFSLILESASTNQTSMYLCASLLRTGQYEQYFGPGTRLTVT.

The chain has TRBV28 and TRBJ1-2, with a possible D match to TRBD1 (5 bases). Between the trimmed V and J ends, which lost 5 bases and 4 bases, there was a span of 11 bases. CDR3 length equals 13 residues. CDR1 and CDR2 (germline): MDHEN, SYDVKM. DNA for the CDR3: TGTGCCAGCAGTCTCCGGGGCCCCTATGGCTACACCTTC. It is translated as CASSLRGPYGYTF.